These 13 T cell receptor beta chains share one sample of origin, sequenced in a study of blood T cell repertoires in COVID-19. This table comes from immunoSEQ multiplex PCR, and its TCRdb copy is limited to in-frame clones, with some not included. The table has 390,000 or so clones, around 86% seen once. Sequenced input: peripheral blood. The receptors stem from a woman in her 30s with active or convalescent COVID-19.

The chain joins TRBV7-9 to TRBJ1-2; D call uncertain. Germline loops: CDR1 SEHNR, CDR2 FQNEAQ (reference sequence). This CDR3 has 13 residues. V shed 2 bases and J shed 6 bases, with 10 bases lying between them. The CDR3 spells CASSLLGLDGYTF. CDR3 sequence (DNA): TGTGCCAGCAGCTTATTGGGCCTCGATGGCTACACCTTC.

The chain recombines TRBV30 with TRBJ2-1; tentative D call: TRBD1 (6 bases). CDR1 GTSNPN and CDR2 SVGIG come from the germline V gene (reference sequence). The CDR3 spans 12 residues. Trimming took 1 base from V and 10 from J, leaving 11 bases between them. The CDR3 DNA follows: TGTGCCTGGAGTGATAGTAGGGGGGAGCAGTTCTTC. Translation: CAWSDSRGEQFF.

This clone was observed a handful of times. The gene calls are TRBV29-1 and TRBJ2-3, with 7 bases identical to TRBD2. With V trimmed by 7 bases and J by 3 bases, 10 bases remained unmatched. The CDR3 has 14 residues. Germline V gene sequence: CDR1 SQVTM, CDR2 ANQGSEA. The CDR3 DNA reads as TGCAGCGCTGTCGGGGGGATCGTGACAGATACGCAGTATTTT. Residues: CSAVGGIVTDTQYF.

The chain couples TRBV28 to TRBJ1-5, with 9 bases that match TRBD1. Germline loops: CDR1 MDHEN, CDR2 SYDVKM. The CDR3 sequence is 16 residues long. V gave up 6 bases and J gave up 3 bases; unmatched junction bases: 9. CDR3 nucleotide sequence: TGTGCCAGCAGACAGGCGGGACAGGGCGACAATCAGCCCCAGCATTTT. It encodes CASRQAGQGDNQPQHF.

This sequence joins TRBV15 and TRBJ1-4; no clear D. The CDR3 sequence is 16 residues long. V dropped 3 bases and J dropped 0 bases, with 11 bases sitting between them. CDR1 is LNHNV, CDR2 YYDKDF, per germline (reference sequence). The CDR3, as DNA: TGTGCCACCAGCAGGCCCCTCGGGGCAACTAATGAAAAACTGTTTTTT. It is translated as CATSRPLGATNEKLFF. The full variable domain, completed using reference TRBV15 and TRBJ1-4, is DAMVIQNPRYQVTQFGKPVTLSCSQTLNHNVMYWYQQKSSQAPKLLFHYYDKDFNNEADTPDNFQSRRPNTSFCFLDIRSPGLGDTAMYLCATSRPLGATNEKLFFGSGTQLSVL.

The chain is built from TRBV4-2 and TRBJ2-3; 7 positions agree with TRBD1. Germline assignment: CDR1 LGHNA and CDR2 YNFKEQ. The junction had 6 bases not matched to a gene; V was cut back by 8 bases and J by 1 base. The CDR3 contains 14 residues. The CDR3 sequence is CASRLTGGTDTQYF. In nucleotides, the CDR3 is TGTGCCAGCCGACTTACAGGGGGCACAGATACGCAGTATTTT.

CDR3: CASSLVWTSGSGDTQYF. The CDR3 nucleotides read TGTGCCAGCAGCTTGGTGTGGACTAGCGGGAGTGGAGATACGCAGTATTTT. The rearrangement uses TRBV5-4 and TRBJ2-3; 13 nucleotides align to TRBD2. Germline CDR1 SGHNT, CDR2 YYREEE (reference sequence). The CDR3 totals 17 residues. V lost 0 bases, J lost 5 bases, and 6 bases stayed unmatched.

The CDR3 sequence is CAISEAGGLGQPQHF. As DNA, the CDR3 is TGTGCCATCAGTGAGGCAGGGGGGTTGGGTCAGCCCCAGCATTTT. The chain links TRBV10-3 to TRBJ1-5; 7 nucleotides line up with TRBD1. Per the germline V gene, CDR1 is ENHRY and CDR2 is SYGVKD. The CDR3 totals 15 residues. With 2 bases clipped from V and 6 bases from J, the junction kept 7 bases outside the gene matches.

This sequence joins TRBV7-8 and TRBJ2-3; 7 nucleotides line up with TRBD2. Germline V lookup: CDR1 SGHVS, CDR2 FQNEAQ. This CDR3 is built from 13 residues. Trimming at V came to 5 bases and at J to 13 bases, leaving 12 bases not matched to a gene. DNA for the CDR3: TGTGCCAGCAGCCCGGGACTACCTGAACATGAGTATTTT. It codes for CASSPGLPEHEYF.

The CDR3 DNA sequence: TGCGCCAGCAGCCAGGCGCGCGGGCGGGCCTCCACAGATACGCAGTATTTT. Its protein product is CASSQARGRASTDTQYF. The genes are TRBV4-1 and TRBJ2-3, with D tentatively TRBD2 (5 bases). V lost 3 bases and J 2 bases, leaving 18 bases between the germline ends. The CDR3 sequence is 17 residues long. The germline gives CDR1 MGHRA, CDR2 YSYEKL.

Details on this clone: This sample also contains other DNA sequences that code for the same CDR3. The chain's CDR3 is CASSLGLAGASTDTQYF. CDR3 DNA: TGCGCCAGCAGCTTGGGACTAGCGGGAGCCAGCACAGATACGCAGTATTTT. The chain couples TRBV5-1 to TRBJ2-3, with 12 bases matching TRBD2. Germline CDR1 SGHRS, CDR2 YFSETQ. The CDR3 runs 17 residues. V gave up 0 bases and J gave up 0 bases; unmatched junction bases: 2. Full variable domain (outside the CDR3, taken from reference TRBV5-1 and TRBJ2-3): KAGVTQTPRYLIKTRGQQVTLSCSPISGHRSVSWYQQTPGQGLQFLFEYFSETQRNKGNFPGRFSGRQFSNSRSEMNVSTLELGDSALYLCASSLGLAGASTDTQYFGPGTRLTVL.

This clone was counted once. The CDR3: CASSQGLPSSYEQYF. DNA of the CDR3: TGCGCCAGCAGCCAAGGGCTTCCAAGCTCCTACGAGCAGTACTTC. The gene calls are TRBV4-1 and TRBJ2-7, with D uncertain. Germline V gene sequence: CDR1 MGHRA, CDR2 YSYEKL. V lost 1 base and J 0 bases, leaving 10 bases between the germline ends. The CDR3 is 15 amino acids.

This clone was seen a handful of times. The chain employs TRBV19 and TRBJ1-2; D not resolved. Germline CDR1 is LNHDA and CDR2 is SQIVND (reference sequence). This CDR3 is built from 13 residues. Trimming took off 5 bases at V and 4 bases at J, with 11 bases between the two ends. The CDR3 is CASSDPGGYGYTF. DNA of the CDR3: TGTGCCAGTAGTGACCCTGGAGGCTATGGCTACACCTTC.